These 23 T cell receptor beta chains were all obtained from the same sample, sequenced in a study of shared clonotypes between healthy human individuals. Data came from immunoSEQ multiplex PCR; TCRdb stores just in-frame clones and leaves some out. The table includes millions of clones, 95% detected once. The sequenced sample was naive CD4+ T cells sorted from blood. Subset: CD45RA+ positively selected. The receptor source for this set is a man younger than 35 in good health.

This chain links TRBV18 with TRBJ1-4; 8 bases are a match to TRBD1. The CDR3 runs 15 residues. The junction had 7 bases not matched to a gene; V was cut back by 3 bases and J by 7 bases. Looked up from germline, CDR1 is KGHSH and CDR2 is LQKENI. The CDR3 region is CASSPGQGSGEKLFF. The CDR3 coding sequence is TGTGCCAGCTCACCCGGACAGGGTAGTGGTGAAAAACTGTTTTTT.

The chain has TRBV28 and TRBJ1-2, with a tentative D call TRBD1 (5 bases). Germline V gene lookup returns CDR1 MDHEN and CDR2 SYDVKM. Trimming left V 6 bases short and J 4 bases short, with 18 bases between. The CDR3 consists of 15 residues. The CDR3 DNA reads as TGTGCCAGCAGCCTTGCCGGGGGTTTCCCCTATGGCTACACCTTC. Its protein is CASSLAGGFPYGYTF.

The V and J genes are TRBV4-1 and TRBJ2-1, with 7 bases aligning to TRBD2. The CDR3 is 16 amino acids. Germline CDR1 and CDR2: MGHRA and YSYEKL. With V trimmed by 0 bases and J by 7 bases, 9 bases remained unmatched. CDR3 sequence reads: CASSQDEGTGRNEQFF. The CDR3 region has the DNA TGCGCCAGCAGCCAAGATGAAGGGACCGGGAGGAATGAGCAGTTCTTC.

V and J are TRBV6-5 and TRBJ2-7; 10 bases line up with TRBD1. The CDR3 sequence is 15 residues long. Germline V gene lookup returns CDR1 MNHEY and CDR2 SVGAGI. Trimming took 6 bases from V and 1 from J; bases not matched to a gene: 6. The CDR3 DNA sequence: TGTGCCAGCAGGACACCGGGACAGGGGTCCTACGAGCAGTACTTC. Translating gives CASRTPGQGSYEQYF.

On this clone: This CDR3 is also generated by other DNA sequences in the sample. The J gene is TRBJ1-2, the V gene TRBV18; D not certain. Germline CDR1 KGHSH, CDR2 LQKENI. With 3 bases removed from V and 2 bases from J, the gap between germline ends came to 7 bases. This CDR3 has 13 amino acids. The CDR3 loop reads CASSPDRNYGYTF. The DNA of the CDR3 is TGTGCCAGCTCACCGGACCGCAACTATGGCTACACCTTC.

This chain uses TRBV11-2 with TRBJ2-5; D is tentatively TRBD1 or TRBD2 (5 bases each). The V gene lost 1 base and the J gene lost 1 base, with 13 bases spanning the gap. Germline assignment: CDR1 SGHAT and CDR2 FQNNGV. The CDR3 contains 16 residues. CDR3 sequence reads: CASSLGTGGGQETQYF. The CDR3 coding sequence is TGTGCCAGCAGCTTAGGCACCGGTGGGGGCCAAGAGACCCAGTACTTC.

This chain connects TRBV5-4 to TRBJ2-2; 14 nucleotides line up with TRBD2. This CDR3 region has 17 residues. Germline CDR1 is SGHNT and CDR2 is YYREEE (reference sequence). V lost 0 bases, J lost 4 bases, and 2 bases stayed unmatched. As DNA, the CDR3 is TGTGCCAGCAGCTTGGGGGGACTAGCGGGAGTCACCGGGGAGCTGTTTTTT. It encodes CASSLGGLAGVTGELFF.

On this clone itself: Other nucleotide sequences from this sample produce the same CDR3. The V and J genes are TRBV18 and TRBJ2-3; D is uncertain. Trimming took 0 bases from V and 0 from J, leaving 4 bases between them. Germline assignment: CDR1 KGHSH and CDR2 LQKENI. CDR3 length: 14 amino acids. CDR3 amino acids: CASSPPSSTDTQYF. CDR3 DNA: TGTGCCAGCTCACCACCCTCTAGCACAGATACGCAGTATTTT.

Comment on this clone: This may be a read error, as it is one base from a much larger clone. The rearrangement links TRBV7-2 to TRBJ1-1; a possible D gene is TRBD1 (5 bases). Trimming removed 4 bases at V and 0 bases at J, with 6 bases between. Germline assignment: CDR1 SGHTA and CDR2 FQGNSA. The CDR3 covers 13 residues. The CDR3 spells CASSSRVNTEAFF. CDR3 bases: TGTGCCAGCAGCTCCAGGGTGAACACTGAAGCTTTCTTT.

The chain recombines TRBV27 with TRBJ1-5, with D hard to call. Deletions cut 3 bases from V and 0 bases from J, with 9 bases between. The germline gives CDR1 MNHEY, CDR2 SMNVEV (reference sequence). The CDR3 loop spans 15 amino acids. The CDR3 region is CASSFGQYSNQPQHF. The CDR3, as DNA: TGTGCCAGCAGTTTCGGGCAGTATAGCAATCAGCCCCAGCATTTT.

CDR3 loop: CASSGVGQGVEPQHF. The CDR3 DNA is TGTGCCAGCAGTGGTGTGGGACAGGGAGTTGAGCCCCAGCATTTT. The chain links TRBV2 to TRBJ1-5; 9 bases are a match to TRBD1. V lost 4 bases, J lost 8 bases, and 9 bases stayed unmatched. This CDR3 region has 15 residues. Germline V lookup: CDR1 SNHLY, CDR2 FYNNEI.

CDR3 region: CASSDTRVGATEAFF. CDR3 bases: TGTGCCAGCAGTGATACCCGGGTGGGGGCCACTGAAGCTTTCTTT. The rearrangement uses TRBV25-1 and TRBJ1-1, with D tentatively TRBD1 (6 bases). The germline V and J ends were trimmed by 3 bases and 4 bases, with 15 bases remaining between them. The CDR3 loop spans 15 amino acids. CDR1 and CDR2 (germline): MGHDK, SYGVNS.

The V and J genes are TRBV10-2 and TRBJ2-1; 10 bases align to TRBD2. CDR1 is WSHSY, CDR2 SAAADI, per germline. The CDR3 is made up of 14 amino acids. V shed 6 bases and J 7 bases; nucleotides not matched to a gene: 6. The CDR3 sequence: CASRVAGGANEQFF. For the CDR3, the DNA is TGCGCCAGCAGAGTAGCGGGAGGAGCAAATGAGCAGTTCTTC.

V and J are TRBV6-1 and TRBJ1-1; weak D call: TRBD1 (5 bases). Trimming shortened V by 0 bases and J by 4 bases, and 12 bases separated the two germline ends. The CDR3 runs 15 residues. CDR1 MNHNS and CDR2 SASEGT come from the germline V gene. CDR3 bases: TGTGCCAGCAGTGAAGCGATCGGGGGGATCACTGAAGCTTTCTTT. It codes for CASSEAIGGITEAFF.

This sequence joins TRBV7-9 and TRBJ1-1; no reliable D call. The V gene lost 7 bases and the J gene lost 2 bases, with 5 bases spanning the gap. CDR1 is SEHNR and CDR2 is FQNEAQ in the germline V gene (reference sequence). CDR3 size: 11 residues. CDR3 DNA: TGTGCCAGCACCGTAAACACTGAAGCTTTCTTT. Translating gives CASTVNTEAFF.

J is TRBJ1-6 and V is TRBV19, with D hard to call. The CDR3 extends over 16 amino acids. The germline V gene has CDR1 LNHDA and CDR2 SQIVND (reference sequence). The ends were cut back, 3 bases at V and 0 bases at J, with 9 bases in the middle. The CDR3 spells CASSIKQSSYNSPLHF. CDR3 DNA sequence: TGTGCCAGTAGTATCAAGCAAAGCTCCTATAATTCACCCCTCCACTTT.

This clone was picked up many times. The chain is built from TRBV2 and TRBJ2-4, with a tentative D call TRBD2 (6 bases). V was shortened by 5 bases and J by 2 bases, with 10 bases between the two germline ends. CDR3 length equals 14 residues. CDR1 and CDR2 (germline): SNHLY, FYNNEI. The CDR3 nucleotides read TGTGCCAGCAGTCTGGCGGGGCCCAAAAACATTCAGTACTTC. Protein sequence: CASSLAGPKNIQYF.

The rearrangement joins TRBV19 to TRBJ2-1; 9 bases line up with TRBD2. Trimming at V came to 10 bases and at J to 9 bases, leaving 16 bases not matched to a gene. Germline loops: CDR1 LNHDA, CDR2 SQIVND (reference sequence). There are 15 residues in the CDR3. This chain's CDR3 is CATLKVAGALGEQFF. CDR3 DNA sequence: TGTGCCACCTTAAAGGTAGCGGGAGCTCTCGGTGAGCAGTTCTTC.

The V call is TRBV5-6, the J call TRBJ2-1, with D possibly being TRBD1 (6 bases). Trimming removed 2 bases at V and 2 bases at J, with 8 bases between. The CDR3 spans 14 residues. In germline, CDR1 is SGHDT, CDR2 YYEEEE. Here the CDR3 reads CASSLQGPYNEQFF. In DNA, the CDR3 is TGTGCCAGCAGCTTACAGGGCCCCTACAATGAGCAGTTCTTC.

V is TRBV30 and J is TRBJ2-7; no reliable D call. This CDR3 is built from 13 residues. V lost 3 bases and J lost 7, with 16 bases in between. Germline V gene sequence: CDR1 GTSNPN, CDR2 SVGIG (reference sequence). CDR3 in amino acids: CAWRGTSPGEQYF. The CDR3, as DNA: TGTGCCTGGAGAGGTACCTCCCCCGGGGAGCAGTACTTC. Looking up the rest from reference TRBV30 and TRBJ2-7 gives the full variable domain: SQTIHQWPATLVQPVGSPLSLECTVEGTSNPNLYWYRQAAGRGLQLLFYSVGIGQISSEVPQNLSASRPQDRQFILSSKKLLLSDSGFYLCAWRGTSPGEQYFGPGTRLTVT.

CDR3 DNA: TGTGCCAGCAGCCTGCGGGGGATAGAGACCCAGTACTTC. Translation: CASSLRGIETQYF. This rearrangement joins TRBV7-3 to TRBJ2-5, with 7 bases identical to TRBD2. This CDR3 has 13 residues. Germline assignment: CDR1 SGHTA and CDR2 FQGTGA. V dropped 5 bases and J dropped 4; count of bases not matched to a gene: 4. Drawing the rest from reference TRBV7-3 and TRBJ2-5, the complete variable domain is GAGVSQTPSNKVTEKGKYVELRCDPISGHTALYWYRQSLGQGPEFLIYFQGTGAADDSGLPNDRFFAVRPEGSVSTLKIQRTERGDSAVYLCASSLRGIETQYFGPGTRLLVL.

V gene TRBV7-8 combines with J gene TRBJ1-1, with a possible D match to TRBD1 (5 bases). This CDR3 contains 15 residues. V shed 3 bases and J shed 4 bases, with 15 bases lying between them. Germline CDR1 SGHVS, CDR2 FQNEAQ. The CDR3 bases are TGTGCCAGCAGCTTTACGGGGCAGGGTGGCACTGAAGCTTTCTTT. It specifies CASSFTGQGGTEAFF.

The rearrangement uses TRBV6-1 and TRBJ1-6; D not resolved. CDR1 and CDR2 from the germline V gene are MNHNS and SASEGT. There are 14 residues in the CDR3. The germline V and J ends were trimmed by 5 bases and 2 bases, with 7 bases remaining between them. As DNA, the CDR3 is TGTGCCAGCAGTACCGGGACCTATAATTCACCCCTCCACTTT. Its translation: CASSTGTYNSPLHF.